A single sample gave rise to the 18 T cell receptor beta chains below, sequenced in a study of technical replicates of blood from several donors. Measured with immunoSEQ multiplex PCR; TCRdb has only the in-frame clones, and not every one. The sample includes 55,000 to 75,000 clones, around 93% of them seen just once. The specimen sequenced was PBMCs. Every receptor here comes from a human donor in good health. Some clones in this sample may be carry-over from other donors' samples.

The chain joins TRBV7-9 to TRBJ1-1, with D possibly TRBD1 on 6 matching bases. This CDR3 contains 17 residues. V lost 5 bases and J 3 bases, leaving 22 bases between the germline ends. CDR1 is SEHNR, CDR2 FQNEAQ, per germline (reference sequence). The CDR3 here is CASSPLQAGARHTEAFF. CDR3 in DNA: TGTGCCAGCAGCCCTCTCCAAGCGGGGGCGCGTCACACTGAAGCTTTCTTT. Based on the CDR3 plus reference TRBV7-9 and TRBJ1-1, the full variable domain is DTGVSQNPRHKITKRGQNVTFRCDPISEHNRLYWYRQTLGQGPEFLTYFQNEAQLEKSRLLSDRFSAERPKGSFSTLEIQRTEQGDSAMYLCASSPLQAGARHTEAFFGQGTRLTVV.

This CDR3 reads CASSDPTGGGYEQYF. DNA for the CDR3: TGTGCCAGCAGCGACCCGACAGGGGGCGGGTACGAGCAGTACTTC. V and J are TRBV27 and TRBJ2-7, with 10 bases fitting TRBD1. CDR3 size: 15 residues. Germline CDR1 MNHEY, CDR2 SMNVEV (reference sequence). The ends lost 6 bases at V and 4 bases at J; junction bases unmatched: 9.

The V and J genes are TRBV29-1 and TRBJ2-2, with unresolved D. The CDR3 consists of 14 residues. Germline CDR1 reads SQVTM; CDR2 reads ANQGSEA. Trimming cost V 1 base and J 5 bases, with 11 bases left between them. The CDR3 nucleotides read TGCAGCGTTGAAGGGTCGGTGAGGACCGGGGAGCTGTTTTTT. Encoded protein: CSVEGSVRTGELFF.

This chain connects TRBV5-1 to TRBJ1-1; D gene uncertain. CDR1 and CDR2 from the germline V gene are SGHRS and YFSETQ. Trimming took 0 bases from V and 6 from J, leaving 12 bases between them. This CDR3 is 14 amino acids long. As DNA, the CDR3 is TGCGCCAGCAGCTTGGGTCCAGACGGGGCTGAAGCTTTCTTT. Translated: CASSLGPDGAEAFF.

This chain connects TRBV11-2 to TRBJ2-7; D is perhaps TRBD1 (6 bases). Trimming removed 1 base at V and 6 bases at J, with 13 bases between. Germline V gives CDR1 SGHAT, CDR2 FQNNGV. The CDR3 has 14 residues. The DNA of the CDR3 is TGTGCCAGCAGCTTAGCAGGGGCGATCGGCGAGCAGTACTTC. Its protein is CASSLAGAIGEQYF. Full variable domain (missing parts from reference TRBV11-2 and TRBJ2-7): EAGVAQSPRYKIIEKRQSVAFWCNPISGHATLYWYQQILGQGPKLLIQFQNNGVVDDSQLPKDRFSAERLKGVDSTLKIQPAKLEDSAVYLCASSLAGAIGEQYFGPGTRLTVT.

This rearrangement joins TRBV10-3 to TRBJ1-3, with D possibly TRBD1 on 6 matching bases. The CDR3 extends over 15 amino acids. The V and J ends lost 5 bases and 4 bases respectively, with 15 bases between them. Germline V gives CDR1 ENHRY, CDR2 SYGVKD. CDR3 bases: TGTGCCATCAGTTTCGCAACAGGGCCCGGAAACACCATATATTTT. Amino acids: CAISFATGPGNTIYF.

The V and J genes are TRBV30 and TRBJ2-7; 9 bases align to TRBD1. The ends lost 3 bases at V and 0 bases at J; junction bases unmatched: 3. The CDR3 covers 14 residues. Germline loops: CDR1 GTSNPN, CDR2 SVGIG (reference sequence). The CDR3 loop reads CAWRRTGASYEQYF. For the CDR3, the DNA is TGTGCCTGGAGACGGACAGGGGCCTCCTACGAGCAGTACTTC.

The rearrangement joins TRBV19 to TRBJ1-2; D is uncertain. Trimming cost V 7 bases and J 3 bases, with 21 bases left between them. This CDR3 is built from 16 residues. In germline, CDR1 is LNHDA, CDR2 SQIVND (reference sequence). Written as DNA, the CDR3 is TGTGCCAGTAACCTGAGACTCCTTGACGGGGACTATGGCTACACCTTC. Encoded protein: CASNLRLLDGDYGYTF.

The chain couples TRBV9 to TRBJ2-1; 10 bases fit TRBD2. CDR3 length equals 16 residues. With 1 base clipped from V and 7 bases from J, the junction kept 8 bases outside the gene matches. Germline values: CDR1 SGDLS, CDR2 YYNGEE. The DNA of the CDR3 is TGTGCCAGCAGCGTAACAAGCGGGGGGGCATCGAATGAGCAGTTCTTC. Protein product: CASSVTSGGASNEQFF.

Here the CDR3 reads CATAPGQGRDEQYF. The CDR3 nucleotides are TGTGCCACCGCACCGGGACAGGGGCGAGACGAGCAGTACTTC. The chain recombines TRBV10-3 with TRBJ2-7; 10 bases match TRBD1. Germline V CDR1 and CDR2: ENHRY, SYGVKD. The CDR3 sequence is 14 residues long. Unmatched junction bases numbered 11, after V lost 10 bases and J lost 5 bases.

The chain recombines TRBV9 with TRBJ1-1, with 8 nucleotides matching TRBD1. After removal of 1 base from V and 4 bases from J, the junction contained 9 bases not matched to a gene. Per germline, CDR1 SGDLS and CDR2 YYNGEE. The CDR3 consists of 16 residues. CDR3 in amino acids: CASSVTPGGSRTEAFF. The CDR3 bases are TGTGCCAGCAGCGTAACCCCAGGGGGCTCGCGCACTGAAGCTTTCTTT.

The table lists this clone with a count of one. The V call is TRBV30, the J call TRBJ1-5; a weak D match, TRBD1 (5 bases). V was clipped by 2 bases and J by 6 bases, with 14 bases between them. This CDR3 contains 14 residues. Germline CDR1 reads GTSNPN; CDR2 reads SVGIG (reference sequence). The CDR3 spells CAWSPYTGGQPQHF. The CDR3 nucleotides are TGTGCCTGGAGTCCCTACACGGGGGGTCAGCCCCAGCATTTT.

This clone counts as large (0.1 to 1%). The rearrangement uses TRBV7-9 and TRBJ1-5; 7 positions match TRBD1. Per germline, CDR1 SEHNR and CDR2 FQNEAQ (reference sequence). The ends lost 5 bases at V and 5 bases at J; junction bases unmatched: 9. The CDR3 contains 15 residues. The CDR3 sequence is CASSPVTGVDQPQHF. The CDR3 nucleotides read TGTGCCAGCAGCCCCGTTACAGGGGTGGATCAGCCCCAGCATTTT.

This sequence joins TRBV4-3 and TRBJ1-2; D not certain. The germline gives CDR1 LGHNA, CDR2 YSLEER. The CDR3 runs to 17 residues. V lost 0 bases and J 6 bases, leaving 20 bases between the germline ends. CDR3 in DNA: TGCGCCAGCAGCCAAGATAATTTTGGCATCATCGGAGATGGCTACACCTTC. It is translated as CASSQDNFGIIGDGYTF.

The genes are TRBV11-2 and TRBJ1-6; perhaps TRBD1 as D (5 bases). The V end was cut by 5 bases, the J end by 8 bases, with 13 bases between. The CDR3 is 14 residues long. The germline V gene has CDR1 SGHAT and CDR2 FQNNGV. CDR3 sequence: CASSRGEGHSPLHF. The CDR3 bases are TGTGCCAGCAGCCGCGGGGAGGGACATTCACCCCTCCACTTT. Drawing the rest from reference TRBV11-2 and TRBJ1-6, the complete variable domain is EAGVAQSPRYKIIEKRQSVAFWCNPISGHATLYWYQQILGQGPKLLIQFQNNGVVDDSQLPKDRFSAERLKGVDSTLKIQPAKLEDSAVYLCASSRGEGHSPLHFGNGTRLTVT.

The chain combines TRBV6-6 with TRBJ2-1; no definite D call. V lost 2 bases to trimming and J lost 9 bases, with 11 bases between them. This CDR3 spans 13 amino acids. Per germline, CDR1 MNHNY and CDR2 SVGAGI (reference sequence). The CDR3 loop reads CASSYPPLSEQFF. Here the CDR3 DNA reads TGTGCCAGCAGTTACCCGCCCCTTAGTGAGCAGTTCTTC.

The V and J genes are TRBV9 and TRBJ2-2; TRBD1 aligns across 9 bases. CDR3 length: 17 amino acids. Germline V gene data show CDR1 as SGDLS and CDR2 as YYNGEE. V lost 3 bases to trimming and J lost 5 bases; unmatched junction nucleotides: 11. CDR3 bases: TGTGCCAGCAGCGCCCAATCCGGGACAGGGTGGACCGGGGAGCTGTTTTTT. This sequence encodes CASSAQSGTGWTGELFF.

This chain links TRBV18 with TRBJ2-2, with TRBD1 matching over 8 bases. This CDR3 spans 17 amino acids. Trimming cost V 3 bases and J 5 bases; bases outside gene matches: 11. The germline V gene has CDR1 KGHSH and CDR2 LQKENI. The CDR3 sequence is CASSPQDRDYRTGELFF. In DNA, the CDR3 is TGTGCCAGCTCACCCCAGGACAGGGATTATCGGACCGGGGAGCTGTTTTTT.